A selection of T cell receptor beta chains follows, all from one sample in a study of blood T cell repertoires in COVID-19. The repertoire was sequenced with immunoSEQ multiplex PCR; TCRdb's copy has only in-frame clones and lacks some. In the table there are 280,000 or so clones, around 90% of which are singletons. The sample comprised PBMCs or T cells enriched from blood (not recorded which). Receptor source: a woman under 30 with acute COVID-19. Each CDR3 is given with its conserved first and last residue. D genes are given only for firm matches. For some rows the clone size is stated as once, few or many, or as a class when expanded; others skip it.

CDR3aa | CDR3nt | abundance | d_gene | j_gene | v_gene
CASSQGYNEQFF | TGTGCCAGCAGTCAGGGCTACAATGAGCAGTTCTTC | - | - | TRBJ2-1 | TRBV27
CASSLYAGGTSYEQYF | TGCGCCAGCAGCTTGTATGCAGGGGGGACCTCCTACGAGCAGTACTTC | - | - | TRBJ2-7 | TRBV5-1
CASSYSLPSGRLYNEQFF | TGTGCCAGCAGTTACTCTTTGCCTAGCGGGAGACTATACAATGAGCAGTTCTTC | - | TRBD2 | TRBJ2-1 | TRBV6-2/TRBV6-3
CAWSAGSYSNQPQHF | TGTGCCTGGAGCGCGGGGTCTTATAGCAATCAGCCCCAGCATTTT | - | - | TRBJ1-5 | TRBV30
CASSLGQISTDTQYF | TGTGCCAGCAGCTTGGGGCAGATTAGCACAGATACGCAGTATTTT | - | - | TRBJ2-3 | TRBV7-9
CASSTTTTGGNSPLHF | TGTGCCAGTAGTACCACTACGACAGGGGGCAATTCACCCCTCCACTTT | - | TRBD1 | TRBJ1-6 | TRBV19
CASSPGRSGAEQFF | TGTGCCAGCTCACCGGGTAGGAGCGGCGCCGAGCAGTTCTTC | once | - | TRBJ2-1 | TRBV18
CASKAGDQPQHF | TGCGCCAGCAAGGCAGGGGATCAGCCCCAGCATTTT | - | - | TRBJ1-5 | TRBV10-2
CASGSTGGKDTQYF | TGTGCTAGTGGTTCGACAGGGGGTAAAGATACGCAGTATTTT | few | TRBD1 | TRBJ2-3 | TRBV12-5
CASSEIALSTDTQYF | TGCGCCAGCAGTGAAATAGCCCTTAGCACAGATACGCAGTATTTT | once | - | TRBJ2-3 | TRBV10-2
CASSATGDNEQFF | TGTGCCAGCAGTGCGACAGGCGACAATGAGCAGTTCTTC | - | - | TRBJ2-1 | TRBV27
CASSQGEAAYLSNYGYTF | TGTGCCAGCAGCCAAGGGGAGGCAGCCTATTTGTCTAACTATGGCTACACCTTC | once | - | TRBJ1-2 | TRBV7-9
CASSTTGDIQYF | TGTGCCAGTAGTACAACCGGGGACATTCAGTACTTC | - | - | TRBJ2-4 | TRBV19
CASSQVNLAGNPNEQFF | TGTGCCAGCAGCCAAGTCAACCTAGCGGGCAACCCCAATGAGCAGTTCTTC | - | TRBD2 | TRBJ2-1 | TRBV3-1/TRBV3-2
CASSSSGATNQETQYF | TGCGCCAGCAGCTCGTCTGGGGCGACCAACCAAGAGACCCAGTACTTC | - | - | TRBJ2-5 | TRBV5-1
CASTTKPPGAVGYTF | TGTGCCAGCACCACTAAGCCCCCTGGGGCGGTCGGCTACACCTTC | - | - | TRBJ1-2 | TRBV28
CASSLGASGINEQFF | TGTGCCAGCAGCCTGGGTGCTAGCGGGATAAATGAGCAGTTCTTC | - | TRBD2 | TRBJ2-1 | TRBV5-4
CASSARQAYEQYF | TGTGCCAGTAGTGCCAGACAGGCCTACGAGCAGTACTTC | - | - | TRBJ2-7 | TRBV19